A single sample gave rise to the 28 T cell receptor beta chains below, sequenced in a study of T cells in Graves' hyperthyroidism and ophthalmopathy. Researchers took RNA transcripts and amplified the TCR beta CDR3 regions from them. RT-PCR in the first round (using the HTBI primer set) targeted the TCR CDR3. MiXCR, applied by TCRdb to the multiplex PCR reads, yields one record per CDR3 protein. The sample has fewer than 350,000 distinct CDR3 sequences, approximately 15% seen once. The sequenced sample consisted of blood. These receptors were obtained from a woman aged 40 to 55 with Graves' hyperthyroidism.

This clonotype has at least ten counts. The rearrangement links TRBV5-1 to TRBJ1-6; possible D gene TRBD1, 6 bases. CDR1 and CDR2 (germline): SGHRS, YFSETQ. This CDR3 region has 15 residues. V gave up 4 bases and J gave up 7 bases, with 15 bases separating them. CDR3 coding DNA: TGCGCCAGCAGCCTGGGGTGGGGGCCGAATTCACCCCTCCACTTT. It translates to CASSLGWGPNSPLHF.

This clonotype came up many times. The chain couples TRBV12-3 or TRBV12-4 to TRBJ2-5; maybe TRBD1 (6 bases). V was cut by 2 bases and J by 1 base, with 11 bases left in between. CDR3 length: 15 residues. In DNA form, the CDR3 reads TGTGCCAGCAGTTTATTGACAGGCCTCCAAGAGACCCAGTACTTC. It specifies CASSLLTGLQETQYF.

The table lists this clonotype with many counts. The rearrangement uses TRBV27 and TRBJ2-5; tentatively, D is TRBD1 or TRBD2 (5 bases each). Trimming took 3 bases from V and 8 from J, leaving 16 bases between them. CDR1 and CDR2 from the germline V gene are MNHEY and SMNVEV (reference sequence). This CDR3 comprises 14 residues. CDR3 DNA: TGTGCCAGCAGTTTTGGGGGAACCGACAACACCCAGTACTTC. Translated, it gives CASSFGGTDNTQYF.

This clonotype was found many times. V and J are TRBV10-3 and TRBJ1-1, with D tentatively TRBD1 (6 bases). Germline CDR1 is ENHRY and CDR2 is SYGVKD. The CDR3 consists of 15 residues. V lost 2 bases and J 7 bases, leaving 17 bases between the germline ends. CDR3 sequence (DNA): TGTGCCATCAGTGAGACGCCCCCAGGGGTTGGTGAAGCTTTCTTT. It is translated as CAISETPPGVGEAFF.

This clonotype was observed at least ten times. This rearrangement joins TRBV4-1 to TRBJ2-5; 12 positions agree with TRBD2. V was clipped by 6 bases and J by 4 bases; unmatched bases: 15. This CDR3 region has 18 residues. CDR1 is MGHRA and CDR2 is YSYEKL in the germline V gene. CDR3 residues: CASRPSSGRGLWVETQYF. The DNA of the CDR3 is TGCGCCAGCAGACCCTCTAGCGGGAGGGGATTGTGGGTAGAGACCCAGTACTTC.

This clonotype was seen at least ten times. This chain uses TRBV20-1 with TRBJ1-2; a weak D match, TRBD1 (6 bases). CDR3 length: 12 residues. From germline, CDR1 is DFQATT and CDR2 SNEGSKA (reference sequence). V lost 5 bases to trimming and J lost 8 bases, with 15 bases between them. The CDR3 region is CSADKQGVGYTF. Here the CDR3 DNA reads TGCAGTGCTGATAAACAGGGCGTGGGCTACACCTTC.

This clonotype was seen at least ten times. The chain couples TRBV20-1 to TRBJ2-3; D is ambiguous. V lost 4 bases and J 6 bases, leaving 11 bases between the germline ends. The CDR3 spans 12 residues. Looked up from germline, CDR1 is DFQATT and CDR2 is SNEGSKA (reference sequence). CDR3 amino acids: CSANLHGDTQYF. CDR3 nucleotide sequence: TGCAGTGCTAACCTTCACGGGGATACGCAGTATTTT.

At least ten counts were recorded for this clonotype. Here the CDR3 DNA reads TGTGCCAGCAGCCAAGCAACCAGCGGAGAGACCCAGTACTTC. Its protein product is CASSQATSGETQYF. The chain has TRBV14 and TRBJ2-5, with TRBD2 as a possible D gene (5 bases). Per germline, CDR1 SGHDN and CDR2 FVKESK. The CDR3 has 14 amino acids. V lost 1 base and J lost 4, with 10 bases in between. Full variable domain (missing parts from reference TRBV14 and TRBJ2-5): EAGVTQFPSHSVIEKGQTVTLRCDPISGHDNLYWYRRVMGKEIKFLLHFVKESKQDESGMPNNRFLAERTGGTYSTLKVQPAELEDSGVYFCASSQATSGETQYFGPGTRLLVL.

In its sample, this clonotype was seen many times. The chain uses TRBV6-5 and TRBJ2-5; no clear D gene. V was trimmed by 8 bases and J by 2 bases, leaving 18 bases between them. The CDR3 is 15 residues long. Germline V gene data show CDR1 as MNHEY and CDR2 as SVGAGI. The CDR3 loop reads CASSNMASRQETQYF. In DNA, the CDR3 is TGTGCCAGCTCGAACATGGCCAGCAGACAAGAGACCCAGTACTTC.

The table lists this clonotype with a count of one. J is TRBJ1-1 and V is TRBV18; the D is unclear. The CDR3 length is 14 residues. Trimming left V 3 bases short and J 11 bases short, with 19 bases between. CDR1 and CDR2 (germline): KGHSH, LQKENI. CDR3 DNA: TGTGCCAGCTCACCCCCAGGTATTCAAGGCCGGGCTTTCTTT. Translation gives CASSPPGIQGRAFF. The full variable domain, in which reference TRBV18 and TRBJ1-1 provide the parts outside the CDR3, is NAGVMQNPRHLVRRRGQEARLRCSPMKGHSHVYWYRQLPEEGLKFMVYLQKENIIDESGMPKERFSAEFPKEGPSILRIQQVVRGDSAAYFCASSPPGIQGRAFFGQGTRLTVV.

This clonotype was found many times. This chain links TRBV9 with TRBJ2-5; D may be TRBD2 (7 bases). The CDR3 has 14 amino acids. V was trimmed by 2 bases and J by 1 base, leaving 9 bases between them. Germline V gene data show CDR1 as SGDLS and CDR2 as YYNGEE. The CDR3, as DNA: TGTGCCAGCAGCGTTAGGGGGGGCCAAGAGACCCAGTACTTC. It encodes CASSVRGGQETQYF.

This clonotype has a count of ten or more. V is TRBV4-1 and J is TRBJ2-5; possible D gene TRBD2, 5 bases. The germline V and J ends were trimmed by 4 bases and 5 bases, with 11 bases remaining between them. CDR1 and CDR2 (germline): MGHRA, YSYEKL. The CDR3 spans 13 residues. The CDR3 coding sequence is TGCGCCAGCAGCCCTAAGAGAGGGGAGACCCAGTACTTC. As protein: CASSPKRGETQYF.

This clonotype has at least ten counts. The V and J genes are TRBV7-8 and TRBJ1-6; D gene ambiguous. The germline V gene has CDR1 SGHVS and CDR2 FQNEAQ. V was cut by 5 bases and J by 8 bases, with 10 bases left in between. The CDR3 extends over 13 amino acids. The CDR3 here is CASSRLGDSPLHF. The CDR3 DNA follows: TGTGCCAGCAGCCGACTAGGCGATTCACCCCTCCACTTT.

This clonotype has a count of ten or more. V and J are TRBV7-2 and TRBJ2-7, with 12 positions matching TRBD1. V shed 2 bases and J 5 bases; nucleotides not matched to a gene: 4. CDR1 SGHTA and CDR2 FQGNSA come from the germline V gene. This CDR3 comprises 15 residues. The CDR3 DNA reads as TGTGCCAGCAGCTTACTGGGACAGGGGGCTGACGAGCAGTACTTC. This translates into CASSLLGQGADEQYF.

J is TRBJ1-5 and V is TRBV4-1, with D possibly matching TRBD1 (6 bases). Trimming left V 1 base short and J 0 bases short, with 16 bases between. This CDR3 contains 18 residues. Germline CDR1 and CDR2: MGHRA and YSYEKL. The CDR3: CASSQVEGGGGSNQPQHF. For the CDR3, the DNA is TGCGCCAGCAGCCAAGTTGAGGGGGGGGGAGGTAGCAATCAGCCCCAGCATTTT.

This clonotype was recorded a few times. The chain joins TRBV27 to TRBJ2-7, with TRBD1 matching over 7 bases. The ends lost 3 bases at V and 5 bases at J; junction bases unmatched: 4. Germline V gene sequence: CDR1 MNHEY, CDR2 SMNVEV (reference sequence). This CDR3 has 13 amino acids. This chain's CDR3 is CASSFLQGNEQYF. The CDR3 DNA reads as TGTGCCAGCAGTTTTTTACAGGGGAACGAGCAGTACTTC.

At least ten counts were recorded for this clonotype. This rearrangement joins TRBV11-3 to TRBJ2-3, with a tentative D call TRBD2 (6 bases). Trimming took 1 base from V and 6 from J, leaving 17 bases between them. Germline V CDR1 and CDR2: SGHNT, YENEEA. The CDR3 has 16 amino acids. CDR3 DNA: TGTGCCAGCAGCTTAGTCCCGGGACTCACCGCCGATACGCAGTATTTT. Residues: CASSLVPGLTADTQYF.

This sequence joins TRBV10-2 and TRBJ2-5; D might be TRBD1 (5 bases). V dropped 5 bases and J dropped 1 base, with 8 bases sitting between them. CDR3 length: 13 residues. Germline lookup yields CDR1 WSHSY and CDR2 SAAADI. The CDR3 nucleotides read TGCGCCAGCAGTAATGGGGCCCAAGAGACCCAGTACTTC. Its protein product is CASSNGAQETQYF.

In this sample, this clonotype turned up many times. The genes are TRBV28 and TRBJ1-2, with TRBD1 matching over 8 bases. The trim removed 4 bases at V and 6 bases at J, leaving 10 bases unmatched. The CDR3 covers 15 residues. Germline V gives CDR1 MDHEN, CDR2 SYDVKM. CDR3 loop: CASSSPQWTGNGYTF. CDR3 nucleotide sequence: TGTGCCAGCAGTTCCCCTCAATGGACAGGGAATGGCTACACCTTC.

There are a few counts of this clonotype. This rearrangement joins TRBV7-3 to TRBJ2-2, with D uncertain. V was pared by 2 bases and J by 6 bases, with 16 bases between. This CDR3 has 16 amino acids. The germline V gene has CDR1 SGHTA and CDR2 FQGTGA. CDR3 in amino acids: CASSLRAAGAAGELFF. The CDR3 DNA sequence: TGTGCCAGCAGCTTACGTGCCGCAGGTGCGGCCGGGGAGCTGTTTTTT.

This clonotype was seen ten or more times. The chain couples TRBV10-3 to TRBJ2-1, with 10 bases fitting TRBD1. V shed 2 bases, J shed 7 bases, and the junction held 5 bases outside the gene matches. The CDR3 covers 15 residues. Germline-derived CDR1 and CDR2 are ENHRY and SYGVKD. The CDR3 bases are TGTGCCATCAGTGAGGGGACAGGGGATCGTAATGAGCAGTTCTTC. Protein sequence: CAISEGTGDRNEQFF.

The V and J genes are TRBV2 and TRBJ1-3; TRBD1 matches at 7 bases. V lost 3 bases and J lost 0; bases outside the gene matches: 5. Germline-derived CDR1 and CDR2 are SNHLY and FYNNEI. CDR3 size: 16 residues. This CDR3 reads CASSDTGAFSGNTIYF. The CDR3 nucleotides are TGTGCCAGCAGTGATACAGGGGCGTTCTCTGGAAACACCATATATTTT.

This clonotype was counted ten times or more. This chain joins TRBV28 and TRBJ1-2, with D hard to call. Germline V gene sequence: CDR1 MDHEN, CDR2 SYDVKM. V shed 5 bases and J shed 4 bases, with 14 bases lying between them. The CDR3 spans 14 residues. The DNA of the CDR3 is TGTGCCAGCAGTCCCCGGGAGATTCCCTATGGCTACACCTTC. It translates to CASSPREIPYGYTF.

The chain recombines TRBV28 with TRBJ2-1; 8 bases map to TRBD2. J was trimmed by 1 base and V by 6 bases; bases with no gene match: 8. CDR1 MDHEN and CDR2 SYDVKM come from the germline V gene. The CDR3 has 16 amino acids. The CDR3 DNA is TGTGCCAGCAGGAGACCCGGGACTAGTTCCTACAATGAGCAGTTCTTC. Protein sequence: CASRRPGTSSYNEQFF.

This clonotype occurred many times. The chain employs TRBV27 and TRBJ2-3; maybe TRBD2 (6 bases). V lost 2 bases, J lost 4 bases, and 16 bases lay in between. The CDR3 extends over 16 amino acids. Germline lookup yields CDR1 MNHEY and CDR2 SMNVEV (reference sequence). The CDR3 loop reads CASSLNLGGGADTQYF. The CDR3 nucleotides are TGTGCCAGCAGTTTAAATCTGGGAGGTGGGGCAGATACGCAGTATTTT.

This clonotype was detected ten times or more. The V gene is TRBV7-9, the J gene TRBJ1-2; D gene ambiguous. The CDR3 has 15 residues. Trimming pared 5 bases from V and 0 bases from J, leaving 13 bases between. CDR1 SEHNR and CDR2 FQNEAQ come from the germline V gene (reference sequence). The CDR3 nucleotides read TGTGCCAGCAGCCTAGGGTTTAGAGCTAACTATGGCTACACCTTC. It codes for CASSLGFRANYGYTF.

This clonotype was seen many times. This chain connects TRBV2 to TRBJ2-4; D gene unclear. V dropped 1 base and J dropped 0 bases, with 4 bases sitting between them. Germline V gene sequence: CDR1 SNHLY, CDR2 FYNNEI. The CDR3 has 14 residues. CDR3 amino acids: CASSEGKAKNIQYF. The CDR3 nucleotides read TGTGCCAGCAGTGAAGGGAAAGCCAAAAACATTCAGTACTTC. Full variable domain (outside the CDR3, taken from reference TRBV2 and TRBJ2-4): EPEVTQTPSHQVTQMGQEVILRCVPISNHLYFYWYRQILGQKVEFLVSFYNNEISEKSEIFDDQFSVERPDGSNFTLKIRSTKLEDSAMYFCASSEGKAKNIQYFGAGTRLSVL.

This clonotype appeared many times. The rearrangement joins TRBV29-1 to TRBJ2-3; the match to TRBD2 covers 14 bases. Germline trimming cut 5 bases from V and 0 bases from J; bases unmatched to any gene: 7. In germline, CDR1 is SQVTM, CDR2 ANQGSEA. The CDR3 runs to 17 residues. The CDR3 sequence: CSVTGLAGEGSTDTQYF. CDR3 nucleotide sequence: TGCAGCGTTACGGGACTAGCGGGAGAAGGGAGCACAGATACGCAGTATTTT.